This TCR beta chain was recorded in a study of blood T cell repertoires in COVID-19. Study details: Recovery among Cohort 3 donors was established by two negative PCRs, clearance, or symptom resolution. Sites across the United States, Italy and Spain contributed samples from acute and convalescent COVID-19.

Method: immunoSEQ multiplex PCR; TCRdb's copy keeps in-frame clones and lacks some. This table has fewer than 200,000 clones, around 87% appearing once. Per the germline V gene, CDR1 is LGHDT and CDR2 is YNNKEL (reference sequence). The CDR3 runs to 15 residues. V lost 4 bases and J lost 3; bases outside the gene matches: 9. The specimen was PBMCs or T cells enriched from blood (not recorded which). This receptor was obtained from a middle-aged woman in a cohort exposed to, infected with or recovered from COVID-19 (not recorded which). This sequence joins TRBV3-1 (or the pseudogene TRBV3-2) and TRBJ2-7; 7 bases fit TRBD2. The CDR3 loop reads CASSPRTSYIYEQYF. CDR3 bases: TGTGCCAGCAGCCCAAGGACTAGTTATATCTACGAGCAGTACTTC.